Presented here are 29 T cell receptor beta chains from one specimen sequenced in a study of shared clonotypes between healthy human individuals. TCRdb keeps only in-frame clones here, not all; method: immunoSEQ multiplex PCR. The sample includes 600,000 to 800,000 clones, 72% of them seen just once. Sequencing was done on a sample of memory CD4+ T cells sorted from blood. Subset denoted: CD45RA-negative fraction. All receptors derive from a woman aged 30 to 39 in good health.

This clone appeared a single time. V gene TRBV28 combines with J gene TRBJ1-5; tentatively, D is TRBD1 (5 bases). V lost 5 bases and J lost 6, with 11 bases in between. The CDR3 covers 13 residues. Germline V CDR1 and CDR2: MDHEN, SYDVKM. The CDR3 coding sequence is TGTGCCAGCAGTCGTGACAGAGGTCAGCCCCAGCATTTT. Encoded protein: CASSRDRGQPQHF.

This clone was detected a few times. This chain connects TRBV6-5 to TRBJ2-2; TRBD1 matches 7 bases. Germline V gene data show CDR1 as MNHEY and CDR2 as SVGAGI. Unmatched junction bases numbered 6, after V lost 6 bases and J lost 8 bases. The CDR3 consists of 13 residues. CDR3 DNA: TGTGCCAGCAGCAGAGACAGGGTTGGGGAGCTGTTTTTT. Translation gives CASSRDRVGELFF.

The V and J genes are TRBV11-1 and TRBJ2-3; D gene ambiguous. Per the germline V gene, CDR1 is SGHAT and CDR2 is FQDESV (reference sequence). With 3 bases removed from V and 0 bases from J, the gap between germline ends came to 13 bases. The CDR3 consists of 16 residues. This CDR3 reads CASSFRLDPSTDTQYF. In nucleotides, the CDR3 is TGTGCCAGCAGCTTTAGACTCGACCCTAGCACAGATACGCAGTATTTT.

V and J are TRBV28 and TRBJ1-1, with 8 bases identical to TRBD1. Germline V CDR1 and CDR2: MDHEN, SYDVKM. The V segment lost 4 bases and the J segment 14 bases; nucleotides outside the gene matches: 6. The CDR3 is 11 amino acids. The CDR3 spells CASSSTGDTFF. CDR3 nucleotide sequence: TGTGCCAGCAGTTCGACAGGGGACACATTCTTT. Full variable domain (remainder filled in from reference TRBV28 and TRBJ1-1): DVKVTQSSRYLVKRTGEKVFLECVQDMDHENMFWYRQDPGLGLRLIYFSYDVKMKEKGDIPEGYSVSREKKERFSLILESASTNQTSMYLCASSSTGDTFFGQGTRLTVV.

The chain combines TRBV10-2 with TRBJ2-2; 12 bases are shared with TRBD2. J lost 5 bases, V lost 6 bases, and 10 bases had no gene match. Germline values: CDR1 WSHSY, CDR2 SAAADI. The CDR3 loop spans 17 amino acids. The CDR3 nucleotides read TGCGCCAGCAGCGCTTCTAGCGGGAGGGCCCTGACCGGGGAGCTGTTTTTT. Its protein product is CASSASSGRALTGELFF.

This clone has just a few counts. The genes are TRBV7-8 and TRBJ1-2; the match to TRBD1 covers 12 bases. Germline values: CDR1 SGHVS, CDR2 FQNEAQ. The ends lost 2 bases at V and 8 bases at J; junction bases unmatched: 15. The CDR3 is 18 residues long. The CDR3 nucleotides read TGTGCCAGCAGCTTACGATGGGGGACAGGGGGCCTCGCAGGCGGCTACACCTTC. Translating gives CASSLRWGTGGLAGGYTF.

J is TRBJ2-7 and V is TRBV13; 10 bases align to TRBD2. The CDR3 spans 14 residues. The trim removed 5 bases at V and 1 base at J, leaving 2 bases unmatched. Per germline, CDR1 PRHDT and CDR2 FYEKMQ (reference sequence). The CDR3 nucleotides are TGTGCCAGCAGCGCTAGCGGGAGTTCCTACGAGCAGTACTTC. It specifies CASSASGSSYEQYF. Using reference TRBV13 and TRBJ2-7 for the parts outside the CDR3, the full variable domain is AAGVIQSPRHLIKEKRETATLKCYPIPRHDTVYWYQQGPGQDPQFLISFYEKMQSDKGSIPDRFSAQQFSDYHSELNMSSLELGDSALYFCASSASGSSYEQYFGPGTRLTVT.

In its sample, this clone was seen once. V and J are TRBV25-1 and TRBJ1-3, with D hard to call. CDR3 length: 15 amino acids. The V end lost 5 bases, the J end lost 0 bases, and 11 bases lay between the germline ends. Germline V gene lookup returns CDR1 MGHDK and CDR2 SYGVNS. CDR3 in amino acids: CASSSPRNSGNTIYF. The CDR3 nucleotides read TGTGCCAGCAGTTCCCCGCGGAACTCTGGAAACACCATATATTTT.

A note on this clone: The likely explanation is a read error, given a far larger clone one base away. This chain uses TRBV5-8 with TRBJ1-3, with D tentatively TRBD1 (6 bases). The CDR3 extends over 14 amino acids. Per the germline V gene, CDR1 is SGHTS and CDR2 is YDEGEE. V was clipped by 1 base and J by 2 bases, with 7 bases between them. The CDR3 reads CASSLTGTGNTIYF. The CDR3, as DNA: TGTGCCAGCAGCTTGACAGGGACTGGAAACACCATATATTTT. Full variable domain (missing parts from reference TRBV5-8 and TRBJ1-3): EAGVTQSPTHLIKTRGQQATLRCSPISGHTSVYWYQQALGLGLQFLLWYDEGEERNRGNFPPRFSGRQFPNYSSELNVNALELEDSALYLCASSLTGTGNTIYFGEGSWLTVV.

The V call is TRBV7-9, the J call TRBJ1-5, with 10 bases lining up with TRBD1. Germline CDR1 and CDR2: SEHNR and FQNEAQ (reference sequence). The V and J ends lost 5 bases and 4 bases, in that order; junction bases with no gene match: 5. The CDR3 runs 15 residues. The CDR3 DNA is TGTGCCAGCAGCCGAACGGGACAGGGGAATCAGCCCCAGCATTTT. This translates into CASSRTGQGNQPQHF.

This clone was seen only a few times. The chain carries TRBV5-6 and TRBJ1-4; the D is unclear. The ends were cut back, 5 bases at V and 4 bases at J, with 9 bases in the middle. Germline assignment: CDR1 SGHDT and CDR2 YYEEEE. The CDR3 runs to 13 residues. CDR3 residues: CASRAGGNEKLFF. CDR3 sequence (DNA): TGTGCCAGCAGAGCAGGCGGTAATGAAAAACTGTTTTTT.

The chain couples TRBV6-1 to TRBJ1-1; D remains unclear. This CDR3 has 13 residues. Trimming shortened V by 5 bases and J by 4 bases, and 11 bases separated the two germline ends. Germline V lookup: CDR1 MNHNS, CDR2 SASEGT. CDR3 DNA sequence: TGTGCCAGCAGTTTATTCGCGGGCACTGAAGCTTTCTTT. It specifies CASSLFAGTEAFF.

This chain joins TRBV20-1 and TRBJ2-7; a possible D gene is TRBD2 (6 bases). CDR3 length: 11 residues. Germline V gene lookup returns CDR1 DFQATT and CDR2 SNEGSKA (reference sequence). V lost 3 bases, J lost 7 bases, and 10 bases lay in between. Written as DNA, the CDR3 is TGCAGTGCTAGGAGGAGCGGGGAGCAGTACTTC. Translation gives CSARRSGEQYF.

The CDR3, as DNA: TGTGCCAGCAGTTCGCCATCCGGGGCGGGCACCGGGGAGCTGTTTTTT. This codes for CASSSPSGAGTGELFF. This chain joins TRBV28 and TRBJ2-2; TRBD1 or TRBD2 may be the D gene (5 bases each). V was clipped by 4 bases and J by 4 bases, with 16 bases between them. Germline CDR1 reads MDHEN; CDR2 reads SYDVKM. The CDR3 has 16 residues.

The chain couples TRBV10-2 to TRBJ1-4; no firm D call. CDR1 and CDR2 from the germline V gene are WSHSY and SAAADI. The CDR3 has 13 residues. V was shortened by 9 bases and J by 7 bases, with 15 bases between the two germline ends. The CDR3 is CASTRSGGEKLFF. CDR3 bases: TGCGCCAGTACCCGATCGGGCGGTGAAAAACTGTTTTTT.

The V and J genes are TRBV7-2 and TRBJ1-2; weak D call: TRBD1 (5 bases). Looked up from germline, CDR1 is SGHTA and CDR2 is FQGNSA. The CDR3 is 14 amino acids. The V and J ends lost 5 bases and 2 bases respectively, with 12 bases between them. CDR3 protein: CASSVGGPNYGYTF. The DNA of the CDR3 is TGTGCCAGCAGCGTGGGGGGACCCAACTATGGCTACACCTTC. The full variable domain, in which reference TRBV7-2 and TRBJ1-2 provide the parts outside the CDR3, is GAGVSQSPSNKVTEKGKDVELRCDPISGHTALYWYRQSLGQGLEFLIYFQGNSAPDKSGLPSDRFSAERTGGSVSTLTIQRTQQEDSAVYLCASSVGGPNYGYTFGSGTRLTVV.

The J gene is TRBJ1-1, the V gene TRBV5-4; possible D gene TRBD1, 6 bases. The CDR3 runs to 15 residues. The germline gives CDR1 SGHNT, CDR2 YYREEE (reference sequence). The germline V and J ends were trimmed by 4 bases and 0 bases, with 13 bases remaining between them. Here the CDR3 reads CASSPAGTLNTEAFF. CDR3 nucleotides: TGTGCCAGCAGCCCAGCCGGGACACTGAACACTGAAGCTTTCTTT.

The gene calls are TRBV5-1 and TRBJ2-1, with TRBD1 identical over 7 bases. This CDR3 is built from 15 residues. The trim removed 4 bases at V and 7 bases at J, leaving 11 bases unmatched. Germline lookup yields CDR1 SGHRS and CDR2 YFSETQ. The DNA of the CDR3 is TGCGCCAGCAGCACCGGGGACAGTTCGGGGAATGAGCAGTTCTTC. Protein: CASSTGDSSGNEQFF.

The CDR3 region has the DNA TGTGCCAGCAGCGCCAGGACAGGGGGAAACTATGGCTACACCTTC. This sequence encodes CASSARTGGNYGYTF. J is TRBJ1-2 and V is TRBV7-2; TRBD1 aligns across 10 bases. Germline V CDR1 and CDR2: SGHTA, FQGNSA. The CDR3 contains 15 residues. Trimming took 5 bases from V and 2 from J; bases not matched to a gene: 5.

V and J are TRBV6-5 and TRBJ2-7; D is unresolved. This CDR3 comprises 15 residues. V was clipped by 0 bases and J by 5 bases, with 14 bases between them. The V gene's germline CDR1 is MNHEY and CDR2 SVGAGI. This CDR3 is CASSYSTRLDHEQYF. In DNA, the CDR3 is TGTGCCAGCAGTTACTCGACGCGGTTGGACCACGAGCAGTACTTC.

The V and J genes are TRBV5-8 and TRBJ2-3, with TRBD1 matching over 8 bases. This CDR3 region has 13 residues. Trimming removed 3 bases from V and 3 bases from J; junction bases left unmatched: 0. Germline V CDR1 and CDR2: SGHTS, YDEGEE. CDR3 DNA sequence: TGTGCCAGCAGCTGGACAGGGACAGATACGCAGTATTTT. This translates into CASSWTGTDTQYF.

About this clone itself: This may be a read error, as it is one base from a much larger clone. CDR3 coding DNA: TGTGCCAGTGCCCGGGACAGGACCAACGAGCAGTACTTC. Translated: CASARDRTNEQYF. The rearrangement links TRBV5-6 to TRBJ2-7; TRBD1 matches 8 bases. The V gene end was trimmed by 8 bases and the J gene end by 5 bases; junction bases not matched to a gene: 9. CDR1 is SGHDT, CDR2 YYEEEE, per germline. The CDR3 sequence is 13 residues long.

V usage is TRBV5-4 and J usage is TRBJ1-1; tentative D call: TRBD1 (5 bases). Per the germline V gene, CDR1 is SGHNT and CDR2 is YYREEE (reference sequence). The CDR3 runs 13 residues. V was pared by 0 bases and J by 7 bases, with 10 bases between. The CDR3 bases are TGTGCCAGCAGCTTGGCCGGGGGTGGTGAAGCTTTCTTT. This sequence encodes CASSLAGGGEAFF.

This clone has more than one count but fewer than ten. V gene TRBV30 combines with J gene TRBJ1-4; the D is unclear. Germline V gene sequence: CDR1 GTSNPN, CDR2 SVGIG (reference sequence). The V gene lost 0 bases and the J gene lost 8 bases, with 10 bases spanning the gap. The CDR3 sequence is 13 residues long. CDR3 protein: CAWSVRLKEKLFF. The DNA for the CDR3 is TGTGCCTGGAGTGTGCGGCTTAAGGAAAAACTGTTTTTT.

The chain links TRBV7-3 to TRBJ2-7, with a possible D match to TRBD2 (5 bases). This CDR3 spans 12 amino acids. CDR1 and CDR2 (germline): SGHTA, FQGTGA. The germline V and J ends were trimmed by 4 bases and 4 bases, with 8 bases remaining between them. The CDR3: CASSYWEYEQYF. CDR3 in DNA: TGTGCCAGCAGCTACTGGGAGTACGAGCAGTACTTC.

CDR3 DNA: TGTGTCAGAAGCTTAGCCGGGGAGGGGAGGTCCTACGAGCAGTACTTC. As protein: CVRSLAGEGRSYEQYF. The V gene is TRBV7-5, the J gene TRBJ2-5; whether TRBD2, the table's D call, matches the DNA was not checked. The assigned J gene may be wrong: the sequence end matches TRBJ2-7 better. TRBV7-5 is marked as a pseudogene. The CDR3 has 16 residues.

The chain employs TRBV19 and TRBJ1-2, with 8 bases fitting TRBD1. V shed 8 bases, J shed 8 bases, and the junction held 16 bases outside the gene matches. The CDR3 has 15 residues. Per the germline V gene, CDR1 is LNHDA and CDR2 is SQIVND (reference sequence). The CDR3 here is CASSTWTGSIEGYTF. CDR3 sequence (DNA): TGTGCCAGTTCTACCTGGACAGGGAGTATTGAGGGCTACACCTTC.

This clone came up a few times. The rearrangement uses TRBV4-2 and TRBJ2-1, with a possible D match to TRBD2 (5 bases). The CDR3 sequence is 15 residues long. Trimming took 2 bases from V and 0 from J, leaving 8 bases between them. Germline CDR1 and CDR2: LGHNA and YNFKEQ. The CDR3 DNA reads TGTGCCAGCAGCCAACTCGGAGGCTCCTACAATGAGCAGTTCTTC. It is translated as CASSQLGGSYNEQFF.

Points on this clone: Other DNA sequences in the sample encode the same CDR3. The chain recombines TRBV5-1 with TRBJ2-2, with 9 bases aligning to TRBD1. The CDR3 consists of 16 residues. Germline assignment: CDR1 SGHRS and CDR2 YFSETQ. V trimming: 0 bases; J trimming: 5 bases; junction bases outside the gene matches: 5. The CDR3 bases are TGCGCCAGCAGCTTGGTGGGACAGGGAGGAACCGGGGAGCTGTTTTTT. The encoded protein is CASSLVGQGGTGELFF.